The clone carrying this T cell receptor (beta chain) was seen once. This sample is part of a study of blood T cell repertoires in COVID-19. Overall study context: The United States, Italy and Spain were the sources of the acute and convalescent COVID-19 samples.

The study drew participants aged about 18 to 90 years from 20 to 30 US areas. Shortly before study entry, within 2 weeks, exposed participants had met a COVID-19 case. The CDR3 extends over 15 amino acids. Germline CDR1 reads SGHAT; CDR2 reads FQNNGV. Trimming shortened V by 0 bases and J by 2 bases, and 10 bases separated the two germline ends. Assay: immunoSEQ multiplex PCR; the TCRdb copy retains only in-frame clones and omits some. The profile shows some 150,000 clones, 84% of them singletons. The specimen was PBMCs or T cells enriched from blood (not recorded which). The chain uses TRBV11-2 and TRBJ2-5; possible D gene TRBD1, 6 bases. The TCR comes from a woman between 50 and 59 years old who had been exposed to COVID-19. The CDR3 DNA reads TGTGCCAGCAGCTTAGATCCAGGACAGCAAGAGACCCAGTACTTC. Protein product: CASSLDPGQQETQYF.